Each of the 5 T cell receptor beta chains below was sequenced from the same sample in a study of T cell responses to AZD1222 COVID-19 vaccine. Using immunoSEQ multiplex PCR, the repertoire was profiled, and TCRdb retains in-frame clones only, with some absent. The data contain about 160,000 clones, 91% of them seen just once; the ten biggest clones take up around 1.4%. Sequences were derived from peripheral blood, sampled on day 0 of AZD1222 vaccination. The receptors originated from an adult in good health.

This clone was observed a single time. This chain's CDR3 is CASSFSGWETQYF. CDR3 in DNA: TGTGCCAGCAGTTTTTCAGGGTGGGAGACCCAGTACTTC. The chain carries TRBV27 and TRBJ2-5, with D possibly TRBD1 on 5 matching bases. Germline loops: CDR1 MNHEY, CDR2 SMNVEV (reference sequence). V gave up 3 bases and J gave up 5 bases, with 10 bases separating them. The CDR3 extends over 13 amino acids.

The chain uses TRBV3-1 (or the pseudogene TRBV3-2) and TRBJ2-1, with 10 bases matching TRBD2. The CDR3 runs 24 residues. Trimming at V came to 1 base and at J to 0 bases, leaving 24 bases not matched to a gene. CDR1 is LGHDT and CDR2 is YNNKEL in the germline V gene (reference sequence). CDR3: CASSQVGGASGTSALKSSYNEQFF. CDR3 coding DNA: TGTGCCAGCAGCCAAGTTGGGGGAGCTTCCGGGACTAGCGCACTAAAGAGCTCCTACAATGAGCAGTTCTTC.

The rearrangement uses TRBV6-2 or TRBV6-3 and TRBJ2-1; D is ambiguous. The CDR3 has 15 amino acids. CDR1 is MNHEY and CDR2 is SVGEGT in the germline V gene. Trimming took 6 bases from V and 6 from J, leaving 18 bases between them. CDR3 in amino acids: CASSHQIRVINEQFF. The CDR3 bases are TGTGCCAGCAGCCACCAGATTCGGGTTATCAATGAGCAGTTCTTC.

The V call is TRBV6-6, the J call TRBJ1-1, with 9 bases that match TRBD1. Germline-derived CDR1 and CDR2 are MNHNY and SVGAGI (reference sequence). V lost 6 bases to trimming and J lost 1 base; unmatched junction nucleotides: 3. CDR3 length: 14 amino acids. The CDR3 here is CASRPGQGNTEAFF. CDR3 DNA: TGTGCCAGCAGGCCGGGACAGGGGAACACTGAAGCTTTCTTT.

V is TRBV6-4 and J is TRBJ1-3; D is uncertain. The CDR3 extends over 14 amino acids. Germline loops: CDR1 MRHNA, CDR2 SNTAGT. Deletions cut 11 bases from V and 0 bases from J, with 14 bases between. The CDR3 DNA sequence: TGTGCCCAGGAAGGACTGAGCTCTGGAAACACCATATATTTT. Translating gives CAQEGLSSGNTIYF.